This TCR beta chain was observed in a study of regulatory T cells in long-lasting Graves disease. The study, taken as a whole, reports: Persistent Graves' patients showed a TCR diversity that was lower than that of newly diagnosed ones. There were preferences for TRBV28, TRBJ1-2 and TRBJ2-5 in persistent disease.

CDR1 SGHTA and CDR2 FQGNSA come from the germline V gene. There are 16 residues in the CDR3. Trimming pared 1 base from V and 8 bases from J, leaving 18 bases between. Researchers made TCR beta libraries by using iRepertoire HTBI primers and running Arm-PCR on CDR3 regions. TCRdb re-called the multiplex PCR reads through MiXCR, storing one row per CDR3 protein. The sample gives hundreds of thousands of distinct CDR3 sequences, roughly 21% of which show up once; less than 9% is in the top ten. Time point noted: persistent/refractory GD, antithyroid drugs over 5 years with positive TRAb. Researchers made the TCR library from RNA that was extracted from PBMCs. This clonotype was found a few times. No antigen is known for it.

The TCR sequence derives from a female donor with Graves disease. The specimen was peripheral blood mononuclear cells (PBMCs), collected when the disease was refractory, from a patient treated with antithyroid drugs. The genes are TRBV7-2 and TRBJ2-1; D is unclear. The CDR3 sequence is CASSLGIEIPGDEQFF. CDR3 in DNA: TGTGCCAGCAGCTTAGGTATCGAGATTCCAGGCGATGAGCAGTTCTTC.